These 10 T cell receptor beta chains were all obtained from the same sample, sequenced in a study of siplizumab effects on memory and regulatory T cells. Here immunoSEQ multiplex PCR was the method, and the copy in TCRdb shows in-frame clones only, minus some. The table includes roughly 120,000 clones, around 94% detected once. Sequenced input: non-Treg CD4+ T cells sorted from blood. All receptors come from a human donor in good health.

Only one count was recorded for this clone. The chain is built from TRBV6-5 and TRBJ1-3, with a possible D match to TRBD1 (5 bases). V was shortened by 7 bases and J by 4 bases, with 14 bases between the two germline ends. The CDR3 has 14 residues. The V gene's germline CDR1 is MNHEY and CDR2 SVGAGI. In nucleotides, the CDR3 is TGTGCCAGCAATCGGCAGGGATGGGGAAACACCATATATTTT. It yields the protein CASNRQGWGNTIYF.

The chain joins TRBV7-6 to TRBJ2-4; TRBD2 matches at 10 bases. This CDR3 has 21 residues. Per the germline V gene, CDR1 is SGHVS and CDR2 is FNYEAQ. J lost 0 bases, V lost 2 bases, and 16 bases had no gene match. CDR3 amino acids: CASSLQRASGSEPLAKNIQYF. CDR3 nucleotide sequence: TGTGCCAGCAGCTTACAAAGGGCTAGCGGGAGTGAGCCCCTAGCCAAAAACATTCAGTACTTC.

This clone was seen once. Other DNA sequences in this specimen translate into the identical CDR3. This rearrangement joins TRBV7-6 to TRBJ1-1, with TRBD1 matching over 9 bases. Looked up from germline, CDR1 is SGHVS and CDR2 is FNYEAQ. The CDR3 runs 17 residues. The junction had 8 bases not matched to a gene; V was cut back by 1 base and J by 2 bases. CDR3 sequence reads: CASSLGGTGTGNTEAFF. The CDR3 DNA follows: TGTGCCAGCAGCTTAGGTGGGACAGGGACGGGAAACACTGAAGCTTTCTTT.

The rearrangement uses TRBV11-2 and TRBJ2-7; 7 bases map to TRBD1. Germline V lookup: CDR1 SGHAT, CDR2 FQNNGV. The CDR3 is made up of 13 amino acids. V dropped 3 bases and J dropped 6; count of bases not matched to a gene: 5. The CDR3 loop reads CASSLGQLVEQYF. In nucleotides, the CDR3 is TGTGCCAGCAGCTTGGGACAGTTGGTCGAGCAGTACTTC.

The rearrangement joins TRBV6-1 to TRBJ2-7; perhaps D is TRBD1 or TRBD2 (5 bases each). The ends were cut back, 4 bases at V and 6 bases at J, with 16 bases in the middle. Germline V CDR1 and CDR2: MNHNS, SASEGT. This CDR3 is built from 14 residues. The CDR3 here is CASSVRGERSEQYF. CDR3 sequence (DNA): TGTGCCAGCAGTGTGAGGGGAGAGAGATCCGAGCAGTACTTC.

Here the CDR3 reads CASLKWVQSNTEAFF. The CDR3 nucleotides are TGTGCCAGTCTGAAGTGGGTGCAGTCGAACACTGAAGCTTTCTTT. The J gene is TRBJ1-1, the V gene TRBV6-6; D unclear. This CDR3 spans 15 amino acids. The germline V gene has CDR1 MNHNY and CDR2 SVGAGI (reference sequence). V shed 9 bases and J shed 1 base, with 18 bases lying between them.

The rearrangement joins TRBV19 to TRBJ2-4; 7 bases match TRBD1. The ends lost 1 base at V and 0 bases at J; junction bases unmatched: 3. The CDR3 is made up of 16 amino acids. Germline V gives CDR1 LNHDA, CDR2 SQIVND (reference sequence). This chain's CDR3 is CASSIGQGLAKNIQYF. CDR3 DNA sequence: TGTGCCAGTAGTATAGGACAGGGTCTAGCCAAAAACATTCAGTACTTC.

The V gene is TRBV5-1, the J gene TRBJ2-1; TRBD2 matches 13 bases. CDR3 length: 16 amino acids. J gave up 1 base and V 4 bases, and 2 bases lay outside the gene matches. The V gene's germline CDR1 is SGHRS and CDR2 YFSETQ. The CDR3 protein is CASSRTSGSSYNEQFF. CDR3 coding DNA: TGCGCCAGCAGCCGGACTAGCGGGAGTTCCTACAATGAGCAGTTCTTC.

The chain employs TRBV7-2 and TRBJ2-6, with D uncertain. V was shortened by 5 bases and J by 3 bases, with 14 bases between the two germline ends. CDR3 length equals 16 residues. Germline loops: CDR1 SGHTA, CDR2 FQGNSA. DNA for the CDR3: TGTGCCAGCAGCCGCGATGCTTTGTATGGGGCCAACGTCCTGACTTTC. Amino acids: CASSRDALYGANVLTF.

This clone was seen once. The chain is built from TRBV10-2 and TRBJ1-6; D remains ambiguous. This CDR3 region has 14 residues. V was pared by 11 bases and J by 13 bases, with 24 bases between. CDR1 is WSHSY, CDR2 SAAADI, per germline. The CDR3 DNA is TGCGCCGTTAAGGACTGGGAGGAAACATCCCCCCTCCACTTT. Translating it yields CAVKDWEETSPLHF.